This T cell receptor (beta chain) was sequenced during a study of shared clonotypes between healthy human individuals. This CDR3 has 14 amino acids. Trimming removed 4 bases at V and 7 bases at J, with 15 bases between. Germline V lookup: CDR1 SGDLS, CDR2 YYNGEE. Assay: immunoSEQ multiplex PCR; the TCRdb copy retains only in-frame clones and omits some. Of about 480,000 clones in the sample, 79% are singletons; the top ten hold over 10%. The rearrangement links TRBV9 to TRBJ2-1; D call uncertain. The clonotype was recovered from a woman aged 35 to 49 in good health. Some clones in this sample may be carry-over from other donors' samples. The sample was PBMCs. The CDR3 is CASSTLGFWNEQFF. CDR3 bases: TGTGCCAGCAGCACCCTCGGGTTTTGGAATGAGCAGTTCTTC.